This record concerns one T cell receptor (beta chain) sequence. Antigen: not known. The data derive from a study of OX40 agonist ivuxolimab in advanced cancers. Study-wide points: Patients with a partial response at 0.1-3.0 mg/kg had among the lowest clonal expansion.

Only in-frame clones appear in the TCRdb table, and some are missing; sequencing was by immunoSEQ multiplex PCR. This table holds 70,000 or so clones, around 83% found once. This CDR3 region has 15 residues. Trimming took 5 bases from V and 5 from J, leaving 15 bases between them. Germline CDR1 SGHTA, CDR2 FQGNSA. The sequences come from CD4+ or CD8+ T cells sorted from blood, collected in a trial of the OX40 agonist ivuxolimab. This receptor was taken from an adult with an advanced solid tumor such as melanoma, head and neck, liver or kidney cancer. This rearrangement joins TRBV7-2 to TRBJ1-4; a weak D match, TRBD1 (6 bases). The CDR3 DNA is TGTGCCAGCAGCCTAACAGGGCGACCAAATGAAAAACTGTTTTTT. This gives the protein CASSLTGRPNEKLFF.